The rows below give T cell receptor beta chains drawn from one sample of a study of blood T cells in healthy people across ages. TCRdb reprocessed the 5' RACE reads via MiXCR and lists one record per CDR3 protein. The sample contains 1.5 million to 2 million distinct CDR3 sequences, 28% of which appear only once. Material for sequencing was blood. These receptors were obtained from a woman aged 30 to 39 in good health. Both conserved end residues are part of each CDR3. Fields, in order: D gene, V gene, J gene, clone size, CDR3 DNA, CDR3 protein. D genes are given only for firm matches. Clone size, where shown, is once, few, many, or a class for clones that have expanded.

D gene: TRBD2; V gene: TRBV6-5; J gene: TRBJ2-1; clone size: many; CDR3 DNA: TGTGCCAGCAGAAAAGGACTAGCCAATGAGCAGTTCTTC; CDR3 protein: CASRKGLANEQFF
D gene: .; V gene: TRBV6-5; J gene: TRBJ2-6; clone size: .; CDR3 DNA: TGTGCCAGCAGTTACAATACCCATATTCTACCCCTCTGGATCTCTGGGGCCAACGTCCTGACTTTC; CDR3 protein: CASSYNTHILPLWISGANVLTF
D gene: TRBD1; V gene: TRBV12-3/TRBV12-4; J gene: TRBJ1-5; clone size: .; CDR3 DNA: TGTGCCAGCAGACCAGGGGGAATCACTCAGCCCCAGCATTTT; CDR3 protein: CASRPGGITQPQHF
D gene: TRBD1; V gene: TRBV20-1; J gene: TRBJ1-2; clone size: many; CDR3 DNA: TGCAGTGCCCAATCGGATGGGGACAGGGCCTATGGCTACACCTTC; CDR3 protein: CSAQSDGDRAYGYTF
D gene: .; V gene: TRBV2; J gene: TRBJ1-5; clone size: .; CDR3 DNA: TGTGCCAGCAGGGGGGGGCGACGGGATCTTAATCAGCCCCAGCATTTT; CDR3 protein: CASRGGRRDLNQPQHF
D gene: .; V gene: TRBV4-3; J gene: TRBJ1-6; clone size: few; CDR3 DNA: TGCGCCAGCAGCCAAGATCGACAGCTCTATAATTCACCCCTCCACTTT; CDR3 protein: CASSQDRQLYNSPLHF
D gene: .; V gene: TRBV20-1; J gene: TRBJ1-2; clone size: .; CDR3 DNA: TGCAGTGCTCTGGATCGTACAGGGCCACCAGGGGTAGGCTACACCTTC; CDR3 protein: CSALDRTGPPGVGYTF
D gene: TRBD2; V gene: TRBV7-2; J gene: TRBJ2-3; clone size: .; CDR3 DNA: TGTGCCAGCAGCTTATTCGGACTAGCGGAAGGAGGGGATACGCAGTATTTT; CDR3 protein: CASSLFGLAEGGDTQYF
D gene: TRBD2; V gene: TRBV10-3; J gene: TRBJ2-3; clone size: few; CDR3 DNA: TGTGCCATCAGTGTTACTAGCGGCCGAGGGAATACGCAGTATTTT; CDR3 protein: CAISVTSGRGNTQYF
D gene: .; V gene: TRBV20-1; J gene: TRBJ2-3; clone size: many; CDR3 DNA: TGCAGTGCTAGGGGCACTAGCACAGATACGCAGTATTTT; CDR3 protein: CSARGTSTDTQYF
D gene: TRBD1; V gene: TRBV12-3/TRBV12-4; J gene: TRBJ1-4; clone size: .; CDR3 DNA: TGTGCCAGCAGACCTCCGGGACAGGGCGGGGAAAAACTGTTTTTT; CDR3 protein: CASRPPGQGGEKLFF
D gene: .; V gene: TRBV5-1; J gene: TRBJ2-3; clone size: few; CDR3 DNA: TGCGCCAGCAGCTTGACAGGATCGGACGGCCTCACAGATACGCAGTATTTT; CDR3 protein: CASSLTGSDGLTDTQYF
D gene: .; V gene: TRBV4-1; J gene: TRBJ1-4; clone size: .; CDR3 DNA: TGCGCCAGCAGCTACCCGGGGACGTCTAATGAAAAACTGTTTTTT; CDR3 protein: CASSYPGTSNEKLFF
D gene: .; V gene: TRBV24-1; J gene: TRBJ2-1; clone size: many; CDR3 DNA: TGTGCCACCAGTGATTCGGCCGGTCGGGATGAGCAGTTCTTC; CDR3 protein: CATSDSAGRDEQFF
D gene: .; V gene: TRBV5-5; J gene: TRBJ2-1; clone size: many; CDR3 DNA: TGTGCCAGCAGCTTGGAGTGGGGGCCTAACAATGAGCAGTTCTTC; CDR3 protein: CASSLEWGPNNEQFF
D gene: .; V gene: TRBV20-1; J gene: TRBJ2-5; clone size: .; CDR3 DNA: TGCAGTGGTATGAGGACGATTCAAGAGACCCAGTACTTC; CDR3 protein: CSGMRTIQETQYF
D gene: TRBD1; V gene: TRBV13; J gene: TRBJ2-7; clone size: many; CDR3 DNA: TGTGCCAGCAGCCCTACAGGAGGACAGGGTAGGTTCGAGCAGTACTTC; CDR3 protein: CASSPTGGQGRFEQYF
D gene: .; V gene: TRBV15; J gene: TRBJ2-3; clone size: many; CDR3 DNA: TGTGCCACCAGCAGTGGGGAGAGCACAGATACGCAGTATTTT; CDR3 protein: CATSSGESTDTQYF